The clone carrying this T cell receptor (beta chain) was counted at least ten times. As every portion of the isolated RNA was reverse transcribed, the sequencing read expressed TCRB transcripts. The repertoire was sequenced with immunoSEQ multiplex PCR; TCRdb's copy has only in-frame clones and lacks some. The table shows under 250,000 clones, with 27% occurring only once. This sample is drawn from a study of beta chain features in type 1 diabetes. The wider study: Healthy donors and patients showed comparable age, gender and cell yields.

This TCR derives from a man aged 25-45 years in good health. Sequences were obtained from central memory CD4+ T cells from blood.

This CDR3 is CASSREGLGTGELFF. The CDR3 DNA is TGTGCCAGCAGCCGGGAGGGTCTTGGCACCGGGGAGCTGTTTTTT. The rearrangement joins TRBV7-9 to TRBJ2-2; the match to TRBD2 covers 8 bases. J was trimmed by 4 bases and V by 5 bases; bases with no gene match: 6. The CDR3 is 15 residues long. Germline V gene sequence: CDR1 SEHNR, CDR2 FQNEAQ (reference sequence).